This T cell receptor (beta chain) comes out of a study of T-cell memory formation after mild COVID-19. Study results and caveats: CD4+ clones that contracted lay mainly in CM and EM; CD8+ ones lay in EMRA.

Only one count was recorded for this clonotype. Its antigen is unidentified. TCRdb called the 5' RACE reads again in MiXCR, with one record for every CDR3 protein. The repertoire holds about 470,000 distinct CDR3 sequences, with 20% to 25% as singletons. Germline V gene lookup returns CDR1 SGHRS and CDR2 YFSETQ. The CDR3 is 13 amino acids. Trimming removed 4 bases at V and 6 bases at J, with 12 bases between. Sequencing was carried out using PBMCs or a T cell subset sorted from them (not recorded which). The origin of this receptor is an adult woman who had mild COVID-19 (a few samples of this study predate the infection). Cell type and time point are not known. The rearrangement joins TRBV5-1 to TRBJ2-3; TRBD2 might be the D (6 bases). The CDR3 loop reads CASSRTTLDTQYF. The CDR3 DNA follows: TGCGCCAGCAGCCGGACTACTTTGGATACGCAGTATTTT.